The 27 T cell receptor beta chains below were found in one sample sequenced in a study of technical replicates of blood from a few donors. Generated by immunoSEQ multiplex PCR, the TCRdb table keeps only in-frame clones and is missing some. The table records 55,000 to 75,000 clones, 86% of them present only once. Material for sequencing was PBMCs. The receptors derive from a human donor in good health. Some clones in this sample may be carry-over from other donors' samples.

The chain carries TRBV29-1 and TRBJ2-1; TRBD2 matches 7 bases. From germline, CDR1 is SQVTM and CDR2 ANQGSEA. This CDR3 spans 15 amino acids. V lost 1 base, J lost 1 base, and 4 bases stayed unmatched. The CDR3 loop is CSVEATGGSYNEQFF. The CDR3 DNA reads as TGCAGCGTTGAAGCAACCGGGGGGTCCTACAATGAGCAGTTCTTC.

The V call is TRBV5-1, the J call TRBJ1-4; 8 bases are a match to TRBD1. Germline V gives CDR1 SGHRS, CDR2 YFSETQ. The V segment lost 4 bases and the J segment 6 bases; nucleotides outside the gene matches: 5. The CDR3 is made up of 14 amino acids. The CDR3 coding sequence is TGCGCCAGCAGCGGGACAGGATTGTATGAAAAACTGTTTTTT. Its translation: CASSGTGLYEKLFF.

The chain couples TRBV7-2 to TRBJ1-2; no firm D call. This CDR3 has 13 residues. Germline lookup yields CDR1 SGHTA and CDR2 FQGNSA. Trimming removed 5 bases from V and 8 bases from J, with 15 bases in between. Written as DNA, the CDR3 is TGTGCCAGCAGCAACGACAAGGTTCAGGGCTACACCTTC. Its translation: CASSNDKVQGYTF. The full variable domain, with the rest looked up from reference TRBV7-2 and TRBJ1-2, is GAGVSQSPSNKVTEKGKDVELRCDPISGHTALYWYRQSLGQGLEFLIYFQGNSAPDKSGLPSDRFSAERTGGSVSTLTIQRTQQEDSAVYLCASSNDKVQGYTFGSGTRLTVV.

J is TRBJ1-5 and V is TRBV9, with a weak D call TRBD1 (5 bases). Germline V gene lookup returns CDR1 SGDLS and CDR2 YYNGEE. V was trimmed by 4 bases and J by 4 bases, leaving 15 bases between them. The CDR3 spans 15 residues. CDR3 nucleotides: TGTGCCAGCAGCTTGGAGGGGCTAGTGAATCAGCCCCAGCATTTT. Amino acid sequence: CASSLEGLVNQPQHF.

The rearrangement joins TRBV7-9 to TRBJ2-4; 8 nucleotides agree with TRBD2. V gave up 5 bases and J gave up 1 base; unmatched junction bases: 4. CDR1 SEHNR and CDR2 FQNEAQ come from the germline V gene (reference sequence). The CDR3 runs to 15 residues. CDR3 bases: TGTGCCAGCAGCCCCCCGGGGGGGGCCAAAAACATTCAGTACTTC. Protein sequence: CASSPPGGAKNIQYF. The whole variable domain, remainder taken from reference TRBV7-9 and TRBJ2-4, is DTGVSQNPRHKITKRGQNVTFRCDPISEHNRLYWYRQTLGQGPEFLTYFQNEAQLEKSRLLSDRFSAERPKGSFSTLEIQRTEQGDSAMYLCASSPPGGAKNIQYFGAGTRLSVL.

V usage is TRBV4-1 and J usage is TRBJ2-5, with D tentatively TRBD2 (5 bases). This CDR3 has 14 residues. V was cut by 1 base and J by 5 bases, with 11 bases left in between. CDR1 MGHRA and CDR2 YSYEKL come from the germline V gene. The CDR3 reads CASSQGHGIETQYF. The CDR3 DNA reads TGCGCCAGCAGCCAAGGGCACGGGATCGAGACCCAGTACTTC.

The DNA of the CDR3 is TGCGCCAGCAGCCAAGATGGCGGGGGACGGTCACCCCTCCACTTT. Protein: CASSQDGGGRSPLHF. The rearrangement links TRBV4-3 to TRBJ1-6; TRBD1 is a possible D gene (5 bases). Germline assignment: CDR1 LGHNA and CDR2 YSLEER. This CDR3 has 15 residues. V lost 0 bases and J 10 bases, leaving 13 bases between the germline ends.

V is TRBV18 and J is TRBJ1-1, with D perhaps matching TRBD1 (5 bases). The CDR3 runs to 13 residues. Trimming cost V 6 bases and J 3 bases, with 11 bases left between them. CDR1 and CDR2 (germline): KGHSH, LQKENI. CDR3 nucleotides: TGTGCCAGCTCGAACCGGGGGGACACTGAAGCTTTCTTT. The encoded protein is CASSNRGDTEAFF.

A few counts support this clone. The genes are TRBV2 and TRBJ2-7; possible D gene TRBD2, 5 bases. The CDR3 is 15 residues long. Germline-derived CDR1 and CDR2 are SNHLY and FYNNEI. V was pared by 7 bases and J by 0 bases, with 16 bases between. The CDR3 reads CASTSGGSRSYEQYF. The CDR3 DNA reads as TGTGCCAGCACCAGCGGCGGGTCCCGCTCCTACGAGCAGTACTTC.

By frequency in the sample, this clone is medium-sized. The gene calls are TRBV5-4 and TRBJ1-5; no clear D gene. Trimming pared 0 bases from V and 0 bases from J, leaving 10 bases between. The germline gives CDR1 SGHNT, CDR2 YYREEE (reference sequence). The CDR3 totals 16 residues. The CDR3 DNA is TGTGCCAGCAGCTTGGGGGGAGGTGGTAGCAATCAGCCCCAGCATTTT. The encoded protein is CASSLGGGGSNQPQHF.

This chain links TRBV2 with TRBJ1-1; D remains unclear. V was clipped by 7 bases and J by 5 bases, with 11 bases between them. The CDR3 covers 12 residues. Germline CDR1 and CDR2: SNHLY and FYNNEI. The CDR3 sequence is CASNRGGTEAFF. The CDR3 DNA is TGTGCCAGCAATCGGGGAGGAACTGAAGCTTTCTTT. Full variable domain (remainder filled in from reference TRBV2 and TRBJ1-1): EPEVTQTPSHQVTQMGQEVILRCVPISNHLYFYWYRQILGQKVEFLVSFYNNEISEKSEIFDDQFSVERPDGSNFTLKIRSTKLEDSAMYFCASNRGGTEAFFGQGTRLTVV.

The chain carries TRBV5-4 and TRBJ1-3, with D tentatively TRBD1 (5 bases). The CDR3 runs to 17 residues. Trimming removed 0 bases at V and 2 bases at J, with 15 bases between. CDR1 is SGHNT, CDR2 YYREEE, per germline (reference sequence). CDR3 sequence reads: CASSLGRGEGTGNTIYF. The CDR3 DNA sequence: TGTGCCAGCAGCTTGGGGCGGGGCGAGGGGACTGGAAACACCATATATTTT.

This clone appeared a few times. The gene calls are TRBV6-5 and TRBJ2-5; possible D gene TRBD1, 6 bases. The CDR3 has 15 amino acids. V was cut by 0 bases and J by 1 base, with 9 bases left in between. Germline CDR1 and CDR2: MNHEY and SVGAGI. This CDR3 is CASSYSEQGQETQYF. CDR3 in DNA: TGTGCCAGCAGTTACTCGGAACAGGGCCAAGAGACCCAGTACTTC.

This rearrangement joins TRBV28 to TRBJ2-5, with 7 bases aligning to TRBD2. The V and J ends lost 7 bases and 5 bases, in that order; junction bases with no gene match: 13. The CDR3 loop spans 15 amino acids. Germline CDR1 is MDHEN and CDR2 is SYDVKM. CDR3: CASTAGDGSGETQYF. The CDR3, as DNA: TGTGCCAGCACGGCGGGAGATGGCAGTGGCGAGACCCAGTACTTC.

The CDR3 region has the DNA TGTGCCAGCAGCTTGGGACAGGGGCATTCACCCCTCCACTTT. Translation: CASSLGQGHSPLHF. The rearrangement links TRBV7-8 to TRBJ1-6, with 10 bases that match TRBD1. Germline V gene sequence: CDR1 SGHVS, CDR2 FQNEAQ. After removal of 3 bases from V and 8 bases from J, the junction contained 1 base not matched to a gene. This CDR3 contains 14 residues.

The V gene is TRBV7-4, the J gene TRBJ2-3; D is perhaps TRBD2 (5 bases). This CDR3 is built from 16 residues. Germline CDR1 SGHVT, CDR2 SQSDAQ. V dropped 7 bases and J dropped 1 base, with 18 bases sitting between them. This CDR3 reads CASITGSEEGTDTQYF. The CDR3 DNA is TGTGCCAGCATCACCGGGTCAGAGGAGGGCACAGATACGCAGTATTTT.

The V call is TRBV9, the J call TRBJ2-1, with TRBD2 identical over 9 bases. J gave up 8 bases and V 0 bases, and 6 bases lay outside the gene matches. The CDR3 contains 15 residues. Looked up from germline, CDR1 is SGDLS and CDR2 is YYNGEE. CDR3 in amino acids: CASSVGSGSGHEQFF. In DNA form, the CDR3 reads TGTGCCAGCAGCGTAGGTAGCGGGAGCGGGCATGAGCAGTTCTTC.

J is TRBJ2-1 and V is TRBV18; 8 bases agree with TRBD2. Per germline, CDR1 KGHSH and CDR2 LQKENI. The V segment lost 5 bases and the J segment 6 bases; nucleotides outside the gene matches: 12. This CDR3 has 16 residues. The CDR3 DNA sequence: TGTGCCAGCTCAGCCCGGGGGGGCCCCCGTGGCAATGAGCAGTTCTTC. Its translation: CASSARGGPRGNEQFF.

V usage is TRBV9 and J usage is TRBJ1-3; TRBD1 is a possible D gene (5 bases). CDR1 is SGDLS and CDR2 is YYNGEE in the germline V gene. The CDR3 runs 17 residues. With 0 bases removed from V and 0 bases from J, the gap between germline ends came to 13 bases. The CDR3 DNA reads as TGTGCCAGCAGCGTAGGTACGCAGGGCTCCTCTGGAAACACCATATATTTT. Translating it yields CASSVGTQGSSGNTIYF.

The chain carries TRBV2 and TRBJ1-5, with D uncertain. CDR1 and CDR2 (germline): SNHLY, FYNNEI. V lost 6 bases and J 4 bases, leaving 10 bases between the germline ends. CDR3 length: 13 residues. CDR3 region: CASRGDGNQPQHF. The CDR3, as DNA: TGTGCCAGCAGGGGTGACGGGAATCAGCCCCAGCATTTT.

The chain recombines TRBV2 with TRBJ2-7; TRBD2 matches at 12 bases. The CDR3 has 16 amino acids. CDR1 and CDR2 (germline): SNHLY, FYNNEI. J gave up 4 bases and V 9 bases, and 13 bases lay outside the gene matches. CDR3 DNA: TGTGCCAGTATAAAGCTAACTAGCGGGGGGCTATACGAGCAGTACTTC. Encoded protein: CASIKLTSGGLYEQYF.

The gene calls are TRBV2 and TRBJ2-4; 9 nucleotides line up with TRBD2. The CDR3 has 13 amino acids. From germline, CDR1 is SNHLY and CDR2 FYNNEI. V lost 2 bases, J lost 15 bases, and 8 bases stayed unmatched. CDR3 residues: CASSENGGGARYF. CDR3 in DNA: TGTGCCAGCAGTGAAAACGGCGGGGGGGCCAGGTACTTC.

Comments on this clone: The same CDR3 arises from other DNA sequences in this sample as well. The chain couples TRBV4-3 to TRBJ1-1; tentative D call: TRBD1 (5 bases). The ends were cut back, 0 bases at V and 0 bases at J, with 17 bases in the middle. The CDR3 contains 18 residues. Germline values: CDR1 LGHNA, CDR2 YSLEER. CDR3 sequence: CASSQDLVRTLMNTEAFF. In DNA, the CDR3 is TGCGCCAGCAGCCAAGATCTTGTTCGGACACTAATGAACACTGAAGCTTTCTTT.

The chain combines TRBV5-1 with TRBJ2-5, with D possibly matching TRBD1 (5 bases). This CDR3 has 13 residues. CDR1 is SGHRS, CDR2 YFSETQ, per germline. V lost 4 bases to trimming and J lost 5 bases, with 12 bases between them. The CDR3 DNA sequence: TGCGCCAGCAGCCAGCACAGGACGGAGACCCAGTACTTC. Encoded protein: CASSQHRTETQYF. Using reference TRBV5-1 and TRBJ2-5 for the parts outside the CDR3, the full variable domain is KAGVTQTPRYLIKTRGQQVTLSCSPISGHRSVSWYQQTPGQGLQFLFEYFSETQRNKGNFPGRFSGRQFSNSRSEMNVSTLELGDSALYLCASSQHRTETQYFGPGTRLLVL.

This clone counts as medium-sized. This chain connects TRBV18 to TRBJ1-2; D remains ambiguous. Deletions cut 0 bases from V and 7 bases from J, with 9 bases between. Germline lookup yields CDR1 KGHSH and CDR2 LQKENI. This CDR3 region has 13 residues. CDR3 nucleotide sequence: TGTGCCAGCTCACCACCCGGGGTGAGTGGCTACACCTTC. Protein: CASSPPGVSGYTF.

The chain employs TRBV7-2 and TRBJ2-3, with a weak D call TRBD1 (5 bases). V gave up 1 base and J gave up 6 bases, with 26 bases separating them. The CDR3 extends over 19 amino acids. The V gene's germline CDR1 is SGHTA and CDR2 FQGNSA. CDR3 loop: CASSLDFYFKVQGSDTQYF. CDR3 nucleotides: TGTGCCAGCAGCTTAGATTTTTACTTTAAGGTTCAGGGCTCGGATACGCAGTATTTT.

V gene TRBV28 combines with J gene TRBJ2-7; 7 bases align to TRBD1. Germline V lookup: CDR1 MDHEN, CDR2 SYDVKM. The CDR3 contains 13 residues. Unmatched junction bases numbered 5, after V lost 6 bases and J lost 3 bases. CDR3 region: CASRGTGVYEQYF. The DNA for the CDR3 is TGTGCCAGCAGAGGCACAGGGGTCTACGAGCAGTACTTC. Supplemented by reference TRBV28 and TRBJ2-7, the full variable domain reads DVKVTQSSRYLVKRTGEKVFLECVQDMDHENMFWYRQDPGLGLRLIYFSYDVKMKEKGDIPEGYSVSREKKERFSLILESASTNQTSMYLCASRGTGVYEQYFGPGTRLTVT.